The clone carrying this TCR beta chain was counted between two and nine times. No antigen is known for it. Germline V gives CDR1 KGHSH, CDR2 LQKENI. The CDR3 sequence is 16 residues long. V lost 1 base and J 1 base, leaving 11 bases between the germline ends. This record belongs to a study of blood T cells in healthy people across ages. Study-level points and caveats: It was the long-lived donors that had more naive CD4+ cells and higher diversity than aged donors. With donor CMV status unknown, expanded clonotype changes were possibly confounded.

Per-sample PBMC isolation yielded at least 6.5 million cells. Total RNA extracted from each sample amounted to at least 6 micrograms. Then a second PCR, running roughly 7 to 11 cycles, was carried out with a sample-barcoded 5' primer and a J-beta primer mix. TCRdb independently ran MiXCR on the 5' RACE reads; one entry per CDR3 protein. The table has around 1,700,000 distinct CDR3 sequences, under 30% seen once. The chain couples TRBV18 to TRBJ1-5; tentatively, D is TRBD1 (5 bases). This TCR came from a woman in her 30s in good health. The specimen was blood. CDR3 residues: CASSPRTDTSNQPQHF. The CDR3 DNA sequence: TGTGCCAGCTCACCACGCACGGACACGAGCAATCAGCCCCAGCATTTT.